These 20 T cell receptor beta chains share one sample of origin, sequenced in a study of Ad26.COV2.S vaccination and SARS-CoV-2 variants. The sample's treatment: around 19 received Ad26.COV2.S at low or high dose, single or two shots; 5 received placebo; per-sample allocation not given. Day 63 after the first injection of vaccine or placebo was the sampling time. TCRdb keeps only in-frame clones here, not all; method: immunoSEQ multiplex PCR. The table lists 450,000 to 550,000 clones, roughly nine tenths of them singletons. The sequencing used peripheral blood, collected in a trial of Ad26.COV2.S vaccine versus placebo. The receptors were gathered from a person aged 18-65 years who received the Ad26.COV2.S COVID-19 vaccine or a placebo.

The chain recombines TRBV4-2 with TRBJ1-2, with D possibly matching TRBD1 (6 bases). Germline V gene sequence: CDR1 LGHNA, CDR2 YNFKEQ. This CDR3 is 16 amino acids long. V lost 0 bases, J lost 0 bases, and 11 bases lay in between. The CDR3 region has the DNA TGTGCCAGCAGCCAAGACAGGCAGGGGCCTAACTATGGCTACACCTTC. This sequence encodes CASSQDRQGPNYGYTF.

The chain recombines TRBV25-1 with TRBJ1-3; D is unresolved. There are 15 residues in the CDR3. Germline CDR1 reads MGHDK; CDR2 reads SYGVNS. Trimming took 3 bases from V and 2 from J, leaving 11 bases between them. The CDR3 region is CASSDGESPGNTIYF. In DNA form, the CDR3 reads TGTGCCAGCAGTGATGGAGAGTCGCCTGGAAACACCATATATTTT.

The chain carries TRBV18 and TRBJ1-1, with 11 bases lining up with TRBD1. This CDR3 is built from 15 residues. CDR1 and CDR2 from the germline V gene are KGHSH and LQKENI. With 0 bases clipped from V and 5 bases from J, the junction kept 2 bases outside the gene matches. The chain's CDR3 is CASSPPGDRGTEAFF. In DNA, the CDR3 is TGTGCCAGCTCACCACCGGGGGACAGGGGGACTGAAGCTTTCTTT.

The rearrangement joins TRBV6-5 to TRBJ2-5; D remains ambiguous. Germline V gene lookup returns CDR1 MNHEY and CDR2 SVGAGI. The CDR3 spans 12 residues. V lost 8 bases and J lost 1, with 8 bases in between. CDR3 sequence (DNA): TGTGCCAGCGTGGGCTTCCAAGAGACCCAGTACTTC. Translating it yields CASVGFQETQYF.

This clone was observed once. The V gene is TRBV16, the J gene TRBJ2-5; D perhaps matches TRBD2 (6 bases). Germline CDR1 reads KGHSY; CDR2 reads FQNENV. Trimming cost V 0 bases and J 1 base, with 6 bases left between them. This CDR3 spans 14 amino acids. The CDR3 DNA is TGTGCCAGCAGCCAATCAGCGGGCCAAGAGACCCAGTACTTC. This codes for CASSQSAGQETQYF.

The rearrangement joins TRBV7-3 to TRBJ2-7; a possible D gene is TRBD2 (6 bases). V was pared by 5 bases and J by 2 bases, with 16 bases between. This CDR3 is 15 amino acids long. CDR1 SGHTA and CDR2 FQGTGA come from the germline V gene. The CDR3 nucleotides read TGTGCCAGCAGCCCCAGACTAGTGAAAGCCTACGAGCAGTACTTC. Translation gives CASSPRLVKAYEQYF.

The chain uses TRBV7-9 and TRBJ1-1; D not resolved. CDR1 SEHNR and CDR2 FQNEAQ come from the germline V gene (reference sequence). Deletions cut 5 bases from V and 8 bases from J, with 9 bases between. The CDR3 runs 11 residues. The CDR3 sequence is CASSPDDEAFF. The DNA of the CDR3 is TGTGCCAGCAGCCCTGATGACGAAGCTTTCTTT. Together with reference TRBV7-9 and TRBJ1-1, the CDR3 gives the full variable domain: DTGVSQNPRHKITKRGQNVTFRCDPISEHNRLYWYRQTLGQGPEFLTYFQNEAQLEKSRLLSDRFSAERPKGSFSTLEIQRTEQGDSAMYLCASSPDDEAFFGQGTRLTVV.

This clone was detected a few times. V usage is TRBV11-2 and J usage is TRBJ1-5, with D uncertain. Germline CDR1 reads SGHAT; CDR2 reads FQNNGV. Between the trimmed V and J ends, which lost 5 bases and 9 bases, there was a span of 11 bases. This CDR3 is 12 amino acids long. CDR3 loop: CASSELGMPQHF. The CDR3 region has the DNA TGTGCCAGCAGCGAGCTGGGGATGCCCCAGCATTTT.

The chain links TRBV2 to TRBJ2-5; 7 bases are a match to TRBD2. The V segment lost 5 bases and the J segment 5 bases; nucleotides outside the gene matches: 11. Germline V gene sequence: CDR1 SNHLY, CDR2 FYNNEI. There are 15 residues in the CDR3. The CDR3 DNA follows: TGTGCCAGCAGTCGCCTAGCGGAGGGAGGGGAGACCCAGTACTTC. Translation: CASSRLAEGGETQYF.

This CDR3 reads CASSQLTGLGTEAFF. The CDR3, as DNA: TGTGCCAGCAGTCAACTGACAGGGTTGGGCACTGAAGCTTTCTTT. The chain recombines TRBV27 with TRBJ1-1, with TRBD1 matching 7 bases. The CDR3 is 15 amino acids. Looked up from germline, CDR1 is MNHEY and CDR2 is SMNVEV (reference sequence). V gave up 5 bases and J gave up 4 bases; unmatched junction bases: 10.

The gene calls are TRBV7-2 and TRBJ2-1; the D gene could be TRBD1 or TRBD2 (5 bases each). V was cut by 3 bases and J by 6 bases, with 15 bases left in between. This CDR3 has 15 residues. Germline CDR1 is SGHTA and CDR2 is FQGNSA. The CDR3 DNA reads TGTGCCAGCAGCTTTGAGAGGGGAATGCGCAATGAGCAGTTCTTC. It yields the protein CASSFERGMRNEQFF. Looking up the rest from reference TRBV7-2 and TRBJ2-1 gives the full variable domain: GAGVSQSPSNKVTEKGKDVELRCDPISGHTALYWYRQSLGQGLEFLIYFQGNSAPDKSGLPSDRFSAERTGGSVSTLTIQRTQQEDSAVYLCASSFERGMRNEQFFGPGTRLTVL.

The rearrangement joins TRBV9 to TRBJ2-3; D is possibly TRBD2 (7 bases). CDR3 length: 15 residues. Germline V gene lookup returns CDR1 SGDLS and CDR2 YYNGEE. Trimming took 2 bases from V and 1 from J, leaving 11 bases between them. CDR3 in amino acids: CASSVWGGGTDTQYF. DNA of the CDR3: TGTGCCAGCAGCGTTTGGGGGGGCGGCACAGATACGCAGTATTTT.

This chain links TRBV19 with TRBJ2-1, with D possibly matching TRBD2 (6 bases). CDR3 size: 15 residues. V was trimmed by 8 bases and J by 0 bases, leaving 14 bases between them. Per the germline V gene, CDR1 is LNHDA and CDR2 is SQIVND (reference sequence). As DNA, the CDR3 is TGTGCCAGTGCCCGTAGCGGAGGCTCCTACAATGAGCAGTTCTTC. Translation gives CASARSGGSYNEQFF. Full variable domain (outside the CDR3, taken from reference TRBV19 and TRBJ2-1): DGGITQSPKYLFRKEGQNVTLSCEQNLNHDAMYWYRQDPGQGLRLIYYSQIVNDFQKGDIAEGYSVSREKKESFPLTVTSAQKNPTAFYLCASARSGGSYNEQFFGPGTRLTVL.

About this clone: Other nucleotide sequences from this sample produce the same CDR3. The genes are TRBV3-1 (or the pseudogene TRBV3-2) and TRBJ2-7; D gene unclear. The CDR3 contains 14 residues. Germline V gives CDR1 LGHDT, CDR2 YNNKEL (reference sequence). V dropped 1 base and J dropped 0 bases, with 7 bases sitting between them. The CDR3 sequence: CASSQVVSSYEQYF. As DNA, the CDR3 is TGTGCCAGCAGCCAAGTGGTTAGCTCCTACGAGCAGTACTTC.

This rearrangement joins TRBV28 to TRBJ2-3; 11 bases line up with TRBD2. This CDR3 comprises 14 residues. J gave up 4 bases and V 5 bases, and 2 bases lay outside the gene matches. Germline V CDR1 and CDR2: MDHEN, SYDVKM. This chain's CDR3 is CASSTSGSADTQYF. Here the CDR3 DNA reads TGTGCCAGCAGTACTAGCGGGAGTGCAGATACGCAGTATTTT.

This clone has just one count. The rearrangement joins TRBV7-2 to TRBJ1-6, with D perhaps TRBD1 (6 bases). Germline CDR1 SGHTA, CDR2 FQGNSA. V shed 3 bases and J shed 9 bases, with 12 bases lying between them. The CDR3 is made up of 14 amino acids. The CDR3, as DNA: TGTGCCAGCAGCTTCGGACAGATAAGTTCACCCCTCCACTTT. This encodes CASSFGQISSPLHF.

CDR3 coding DNA: TGCAGCGTTGAAGGGGTGGACAGGGTTTTGGGCACTGAAGCTTTCTTT. Translation gives CSVEGVDRVLGTEAFF. V usage is TRBV29-1 and J usage is TRBJ1-1, with 8 bases identical to TRBD1. Germline CDR1 SQVTM, CDR2 ANQGSEA. This CDR3 is built from 16 residues. J was trimmed by 4 bases and V by 1 base; bases with no gene match: 11.

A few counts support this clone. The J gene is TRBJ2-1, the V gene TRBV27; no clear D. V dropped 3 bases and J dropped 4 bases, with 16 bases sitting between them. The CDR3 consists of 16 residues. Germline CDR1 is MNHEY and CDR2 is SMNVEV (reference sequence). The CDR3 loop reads CASSFFPIRKYNEQFF. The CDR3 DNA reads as TGTGCCAGCAGTTTCTTCCCCATCAGGAAGTACAATGAGCAGTTCTTC.

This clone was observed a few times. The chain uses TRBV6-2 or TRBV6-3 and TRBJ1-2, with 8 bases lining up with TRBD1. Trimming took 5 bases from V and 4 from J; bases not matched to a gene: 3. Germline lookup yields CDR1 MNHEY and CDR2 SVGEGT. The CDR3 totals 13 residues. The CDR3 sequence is CASSTGGAYGYTF. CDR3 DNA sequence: TGTGCCAGCAGTACAGGGGGAGCCTATGGCTACACCTTC.

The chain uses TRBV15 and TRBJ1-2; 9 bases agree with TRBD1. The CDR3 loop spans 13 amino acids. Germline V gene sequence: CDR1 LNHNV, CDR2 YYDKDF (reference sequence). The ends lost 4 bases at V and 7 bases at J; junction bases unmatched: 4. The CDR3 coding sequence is TGTGCCACCAGCACAAGACAGGGGGGTGGCTACACCTTC. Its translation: CATSTRQGGGYTF.